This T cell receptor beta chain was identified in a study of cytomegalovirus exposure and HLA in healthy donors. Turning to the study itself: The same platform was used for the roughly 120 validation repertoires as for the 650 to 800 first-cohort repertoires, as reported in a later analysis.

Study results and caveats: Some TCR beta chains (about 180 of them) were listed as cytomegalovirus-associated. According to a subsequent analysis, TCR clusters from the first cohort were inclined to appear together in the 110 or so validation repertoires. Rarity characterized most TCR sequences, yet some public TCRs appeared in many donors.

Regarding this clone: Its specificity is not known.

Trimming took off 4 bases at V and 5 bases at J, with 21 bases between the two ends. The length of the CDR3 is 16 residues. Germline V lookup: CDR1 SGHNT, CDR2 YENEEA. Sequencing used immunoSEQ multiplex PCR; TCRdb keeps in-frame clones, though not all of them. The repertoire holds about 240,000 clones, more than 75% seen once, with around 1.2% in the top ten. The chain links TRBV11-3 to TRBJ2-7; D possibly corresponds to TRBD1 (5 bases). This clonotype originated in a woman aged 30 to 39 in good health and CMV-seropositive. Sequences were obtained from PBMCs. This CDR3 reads CASSSPVGRVTHEQYF. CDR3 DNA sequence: TGTGCCAGCAGCTCTCCCGTCGGCAGGGTTACCCACGAGCAGTACTTC.